The 31 T cell receptor beta chains below all came from one sample that was sequenced in a study of blood T cell repertoires in COVID-19. TCRdb's copy holds only in-frame clones and misses some; the assay was immunoSEQ multiplex PCR. The sample shows some 260,000 clones, 88% of them seen only once. Sequenced sample: peripheral blood. These receptors came from a middle-aged woman who had recovered from COVID-19.

The chain carries TRBV5-5 and TRBJ2-7; 12 nucleotides align to TRBD2. The length of the CDR3 is 16 residues. The V and J ends lost 0 bases and 1 base, in that order; junction bases with no gene match: 2. Germline CDR1 and CDR2: SGHKS and YYEKEE (reference sequence). The CDR3 spells CASSLAGLAGSYEQYF. CDR3 bases: TGTGCCAGCAGCTTGGCCGGACTAGCGGGGTCCTACGAGCAGTACTTC.

The chain carries TRBV7-3 and TRBJ2-1; the match to TRBD2 covers 10 bases. This CDR3 has 15 residues. V trimming: 6 bases; J trimming: 7 bases; junction bases outside the gene matches: 9. Per the germline V gene, CDR1 is SGHTA and CDR2 is FQGTGA. The DNA of the CDR3 is TGTGCCAGCAGTAAACTAGCGGGAAGTGGGAATGAGCAGTTCTTC. Protein sequence: CASSKLAGSGNEQFF.

To note about this clone: A much larger clone differs by one base, so this may be a read error. This chain connects TRBV5-5 to TRBJ2-2; D uncertain. The V end was cut by 4 bases, the J end by 3 bases, with 4 bases between. Germline loops: CDR1 SGHKS, CDR2 YYEKEE (reference sequence). The CDR3 length is 12 residues. CDR3 loop: CASSPYTGELFF. CDR3 DNA: TGTGCCAGCAGCCCCTACACCGGGGAGCTGTTTTTT.

The chain couples TRBV6-5 to TRBJ2-7; D is possibly TRBD2 (5 bases). V was clipped by 6 bases and J by 5 bases, with 8 bases between them. The germline CDR1 and CDR2 sequences are MNHEY and SVGAGI. This CDR3 has 11 amino acids. The CDR3 nucleotides are TGTGCCAGCAGGGAGGCCGACGAGCAGTACTTC. Translated: CASREADEQYF.

The chain links TRBV15 to TRBJ2-3; 11 bases are shared with TRBD1. V dropped 1 base and J dropped 1; count of bases not matched to a gene: 4. The germline V gene encodes CDR1 LNHNV and CDR2 YYDKDF (reference sequence). The CDR3 sequence is 17 residues long. CDR3 nucleotides: TGTGCCACCAGCAGAGGGGGACAGGGGGTCCGCACAGATACGCAGTATTTT. It encodes CATSRGGQGVRTDTQYF.

The J gene is TRBJ2-3, the V gene TRBV4-3; 7 bases agree with TRBD2. The CDR3 length is 15 residues. Germline-derived CDR1 and CDR2 are LGHNA and YSLEER. Germline trimming cut 1 base from V and 4 bases from J; bases unmatched to any gene: 5. The CDR3 bases are TGCGCCAGCAGCCAAGGCGGGAGTAGTGCAGATACGCAGTATTTT. Protein product: CASSQGGSSADTQYF.

This rearrangement joins TRBV7-9 to TRBJ2-1; unclear D gene. The CDR3 runs to 14 residues. The V end lost 7 bases, the J end lost 3 bases, and 13 bases lay between the germline ends. Per the germline V gene, CDR1 is SEHNR and CDR2 is FQNEAQ (reference sequence). As DNA, the CDR3 is TGTGCCAGCACCCCGACCAGCGACTACAATGAGCAGTTCTTC. Protein: CASTPTSDYNEQFF.

The chain has TRBV5-8 and TRBJ2-6; no clear D. From germline, CDR1 is SGHTS and CDR2 YDEGEE. V was clipped by 4 bases and J by 0 bases, with 5 bases between them. The CDR3 has 14 amino acids. CDR3 nucleotides: TGTGCCAGCAGCCCTTTCTCTGGGGCCAACGTCCTGACTTTC. Encoded protein: CASSPFSGANVLTF.

V is TRBV5-5 and J is TRBJ1-6; D remains ambiguous. This CDR3 spans 15 amino acids. V was clipped by 0 bases and J by 9 bases, with 13 bases between them. CDR1 is SGHKS, CDR2 YYEKEE, per germline (reference sequence). CDR3 protein: CASSLVAGPGSPLHF. CDR3 DNA: TGTGCCAGCAGCTTGGTTGCGGGCCCGGGTTCACCCCTCCACTTT.

V is TRBV30 and J is TRBJ1-6; D perhaps matches TRBD1 (5 bases). V lost 0 bases and J 7 bases, leaving 13 bases between the germline ends. From germline, CDR1 is GTSNPN and CDR2 SVGIG (reference sequence). The CDR3 covers 15 residues. CDR3 protein: CAWSVLGSGNSPLHF. In DNA, the CDR3 is TGTGCCTGGAGTGTACTCGGTTCAGGGAATTCACCCCTCCACTTT. The full variable domain, rest sourced from reference TRBV30 and TRBJ1-6, is SQTIHQWPATLVQPVGSPLSLECTVEGTSNPNLYWYRQAAGRGLQLLFYSVGIGQISSEVPQNLSASRPQDRQFILSSKKLLLSDSGFYLCAWSVLGSGNSPLHFGNGTRLTVT.

This chain joins TRBV28 and TRBJ1-4, with D unclear. The V end was cut by 2 bases, the J end by 14 bases, with 9 bases between. CDR1 is MDHEN and CDR2 is SYDVKM in the germline V gene. The CDR3 totals 11 residues. The CDR3 sequence: CASSLVEKLFF. DNA of the CDR3: TGTGCCAGCAGTTTAGTGGAGAAGCTGTTTTTT.

This clone was seen only once. The chain joins TRBV7-2 to TRBJ2-3; 7 nucleotides line up with TRBD2. Trimming cost V 7 bases and J 0 bases; bases outside gene matches: 7. The germline CDR1 and CDR2 sequences are SGHTA and FQGNSA. This CDR3 comprises 15 residues. This CDR3 is CASTILAPSTDTQYF. In nucleotides, the CDR3 is TGTGCCAGCACCATACTAGCGCCTAGCACAGATACGCAGTATTTT.

V usage is TRBV21-1 and J usage is TRBJ2-4; TRBD2, the D gene given by the table, was not confirmed from the DNA. TRBV21-1 is noted as a pseudogene. The CDR3 has 16 residues. This CDR3 reads CASSRKGLARFYIQYF. Written as DNA, the CDR3 is TGTGCCAGCAGCAGAAAGGGACTAGCCCGTTTTTACATTCAGTACTTC.

The V and J genes are TRBV30 and TRBJ2-7; TRBD2 agrees at 16 bases. CDR1 and CDR2 (germline): GTSNPN, SVGIG (reference sequence). This CDR3 has 19 amino acids. V was pared by 0 bases and J by 7 bases, with 15 bases of the junction left unmatched. The CDR3 loop reads CAWSVQGTSGRAGAWEQYV. In DNA form, the CDR3 reads TGTGCCTGGAGTGTACAAGGGACTAGCGGGAGGGCCGGGGCTTGGGAGCAGTACGTC.

The J gene is TRBJ2-7, the V gene TRBV10-3; D uncertain. The CDR3 contains 16 residues. V was pared by 0 bases and J by 0 bases, with 12 bases between. Germline V gene data show CDR1 as ENHRY and CDR2 as SYGVKD. This CDR3 is CAISESGRVSSYEQYF. CDR3 sequence (DNA): TGTGCCATCAGTGAGTCGGGCAGAGTGAGCTCCTACGAGCAGTACTTC.

The J gene is TRBJ2-1, the V gene TRBV6-5; 11 positions match TRBD2. Looked up from germline, CDR1 is MNHEY and CDR2 is SVGAGI. The CDR3 runs to 13 residues. The ends lost 7 bases at V and 8 bases at J; junction bases unmatched: 4. CDR3 DNA: TGTGCCAGCACTAGCGGGAGGTGGGATGAGCAGTTCTTC. Amino acids: CASTSGRWDEQFF.

J is TRBJ1-1 and V is TRBV19; D uncertain. CDR3 length equals 12 residues. CDR1 is LNHDA, CDR2 SQIVND, per germline (reference sequence). The V end was cut by 8 bases, the J end by 2 bases, with 9 bases between. CDR3 DNA: TGTGCCAGTGGGCGAGTTAACACTGAAGCTTTCTTT. Protein sequence: CASGRVNTEAFF.

V usage is TRBV15 and J usage is TRBJ2-3; 14 bases are shared with TRBD2. The CDR3 runs to 14 residues. Per the germline V gene, CDR1 is LNHNV and CDR2 is YYDKDF (reference sequence). The V and J ends lost 8 bases and 6 bases, in that order; junction bases with no gene match: 4. The CDR3 nucleotides read TGTGCCACCGAAGGACTAGCGGGAGGTGATACGCAGTATTTT. Encoded protein: CATEGLAGGDTQYF.

V is TRBV10-3 and J is TRBJ2-2; 7 nucleotides align to TRBD2. V dropped 4 bases and J dropped 2; count of bases not matched to a gene: 7. Germline V gene lookup returns CDR1 ENHRY and CDR2 SYGVKD. This CDR3 has 16 residues. The CDR3 DNA reads TGTGCCATCAGTGTGCAGTCTAGCGGAAACACCGGGGAGCTGTTTTTT. It specifies CAISVQSSGNTGELFF.

The CDR3 reads CASSSRTKAFF. Here the CDR3 DNA reads TGTGCCAGCAGCTCTAGGACTAAGGCTTTCTTT. The chain couples TRBV27 to TRBJ1-1; no clear D gene. The V gene lost 6 bases and the J gene lost 11 bases, with 13 bases spanning the gap. This CDR3 contains 11 residues. Germline V lookup: CDR1 MNHEY, CDR2 SMNVEV (reference sequence).

This clone occurred once. The chain employs TRBV2 and TRBJ1-5, with D possibly being TRBD1 (5 bases). The CDR3 length is 14 residues. Germline-derived CDR1 and CDR2 are SNHLY and FYNNEI. Deletions cut 4 bases from V and 6 bases from J, with 13 bases between. The CDR3 protein is CASSAGGNIQPQHF. CDR3 nucleotides: TGTGCCAGCAGTGCGGGGGGAAACATTCAGCCCCAGCATTTT.

V usage is TRBV25-1 and J usage is TRBJ2-3; D is possibly TRBD1 (6 bases). The CDR3 sequence is 14 residues long. Germline CDR1 is MGHDK and CDR2 is SYGVNS. V was trimmed by 6 bases and J by 4 bases, leaving 14 bases between them. CDR3 in amino acids: CASSPRGSADTQYF. In nucleotides, the CDR3 is TGTGCCAGCAGCCCGAGGGGGAGCGCAGATACGCAGTATTTT.

This rearrangement joins TRBV30 to TRBJ1-5, with 9 bases that match TRBD1. This CDR3 comprises 15 residues. The ends lost 2 bases at V and 2 bases at J; junction bases unmatched: 4. CDR1 and CDR2 from the germline V gene are GTSNPN and SVGIG (reference sequence). The CDR3 protein is CAWSIRTGGNQPQHF. The CDR3 DNA sequence: TGTGCCTGGAGTATCCGGACAGGGGGCAATCAGCCCCAGCATTTT.

This clone was observed once. J is TRBJ2-5 and V is TRBV4-3; D is ambiguous. V was cut by 1 base and J by 5 bases, with 8 bases left in between. CDR3 length equals 13 residues. Germline CDR1 LGHNA, CDR2 YSLEER. CDR3: CASSQGPAETQYF. The CDR3 DNA reads as TGCGCCAGCAGCCAAGGTCCAGCGGAGACCCAGTACTTC.

This clone has only a few counts. This chain joins TRBV3-1 (or the pseudogene TRBV3-2) and TRBJ1-1; D unclear. The length of the CDR3 is 14 residues. Trimming cost V 1 base and J 0 bases, with 6 bases left between them. Per germline, CDR1 LGHDT and CDR2 YNNKEL (reference sequence). The CDR3 DNA reads as TGTGCCAGCAGCCAAGGACACATGAACACTGAAGCTTTCTTT. Residues: CASSQGHMNTEAFF.

There are a few counts of this clone. J is TRBJ2-5 and V is TRBV6-5, with unresolved D. The CDR3 extends over 11 amino acids. V was shortened by 4 bases and J by 5 bases, with 5 bases between the two germline ends. Germline assignment: CDR1 MNHEY and CDR2 SVGAGI. The CDR3 is CASSLAETQYF. The CDR3 DNA reads as TGTGCCAGCAGTTTAGCTGAGACCCAGTACTTC.

The J gene is TRBJ2-1, the V gene TRBV7-3; D is uncertain. Trimming left V 5 bases short and J 0 bases short, with 11 bases between. In germline, CDR1 is SGHTA, CDR2 FQGTGA. There are 15 residues in the CDR3. In DNA, the CDR3 is TGTGCCAGCAGCCTAGACGGAAGCTCCTACAATGAGCAGTTCTTC. This translates into CASSLDGSSYNEQFF.

The rearrangement joins TRBV2 to TRBJ2-7; 7 nucleotides agree with TRBD1. Trimming removed 2 bases from V and 1 base from J; junction bases left unmatched: 5. The CDR3 consists of 15 residues. Per the germline V gene, CDR1 is SNHLY and CDR2 is FYNNEI. The CDR3 sequence is CASSEPGRGSYEQYV. The CDR3 region has the DNA TGTGCCAGCAGTGAACCGGGCAGGGGGTCCTACGAGCAGTACGTC.

V and J are TRBV7-2 and TRBJ2-5, with a tentative D call TRBD2 (6 bases). Germline CDR1 and CDR2: SGHTA and FQGNSA. The V end lost 5 bases, the J end lost 9 bases, and 22 bases lay between the germline ends. The CDR3 consists of 15 residues. CDR3 DNA sequence: TGTGCCAGCAGCCCGTTCCCCAACGGGGGTTGGGCCCAGTACTTC. Translation: CASSPFPNGGWAQYF.

The genes are TRBV9 and TRBJ2-3; D gene uncertain. From germline, CDR1 is SGDLS and CDR2 YYNGEE. This CDR3 has 15 amino acids. The V end was cut by 3 bases, the J end by 0 bases, with 11 bases between. The CDR3 sequence: CASSARPTSTDTQYF. CDR3 coding DNA: TGTGCCAGCAGCGCTAGACCGACTAGCACAGATACGCAGTATTTT.

The chain recombines TRBV29-1 with TRBJ1-6; the match to TRBD1 covers 8 bases. Per the germline V gene, CDR1 is SQVTM and CDR2 is ANQGSEA. With V trimmed by 1 base and J by 10 bases, 6 bases remained unmatched. The CDR3 has 14 residues. CDR3 DNA sequence: TGCAGCGTTGAAGGACAGGGGCGAGGATCACCCCTCCACTTT. This translates into CSVEGQGRGSPLHF.